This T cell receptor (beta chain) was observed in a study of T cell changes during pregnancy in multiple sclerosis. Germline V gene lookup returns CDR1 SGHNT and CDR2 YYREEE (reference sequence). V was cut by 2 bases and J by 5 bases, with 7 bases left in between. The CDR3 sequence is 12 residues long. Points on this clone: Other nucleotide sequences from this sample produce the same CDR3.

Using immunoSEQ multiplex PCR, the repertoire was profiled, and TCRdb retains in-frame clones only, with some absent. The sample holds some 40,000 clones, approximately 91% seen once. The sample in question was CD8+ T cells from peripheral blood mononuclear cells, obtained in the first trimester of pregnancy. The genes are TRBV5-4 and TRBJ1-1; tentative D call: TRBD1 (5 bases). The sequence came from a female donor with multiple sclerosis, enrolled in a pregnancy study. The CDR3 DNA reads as TGTGCCAGCAGCTTTGGGGGGACTGAAGCTTTCTTT. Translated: CASSFGGTEAFF.